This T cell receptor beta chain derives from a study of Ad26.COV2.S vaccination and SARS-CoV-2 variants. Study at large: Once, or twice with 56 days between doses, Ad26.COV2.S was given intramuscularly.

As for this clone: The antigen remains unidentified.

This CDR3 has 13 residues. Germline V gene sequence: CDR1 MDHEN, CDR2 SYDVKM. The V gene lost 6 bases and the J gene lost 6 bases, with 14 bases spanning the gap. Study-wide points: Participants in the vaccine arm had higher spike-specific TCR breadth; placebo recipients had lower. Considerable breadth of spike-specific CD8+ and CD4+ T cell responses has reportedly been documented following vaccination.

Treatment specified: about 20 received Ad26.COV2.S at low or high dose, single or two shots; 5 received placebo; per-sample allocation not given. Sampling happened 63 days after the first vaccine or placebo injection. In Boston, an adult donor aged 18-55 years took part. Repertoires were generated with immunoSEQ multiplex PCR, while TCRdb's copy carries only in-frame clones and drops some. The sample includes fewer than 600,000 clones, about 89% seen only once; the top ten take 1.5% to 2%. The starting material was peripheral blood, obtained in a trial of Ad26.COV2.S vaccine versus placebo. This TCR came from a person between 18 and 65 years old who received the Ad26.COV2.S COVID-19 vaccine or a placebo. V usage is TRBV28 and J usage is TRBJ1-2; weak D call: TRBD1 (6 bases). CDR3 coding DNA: TGTGCCAGCAGCCTAGACAGGATCGATGGCTACACCTTC. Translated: CASSLDRIDGYTF.